This T cell receptor beta chain was observed in a study of cytomegalovirus exposure and HLA in healthy donors. PCR amplification relied on 60 Vbeta primers (plus 13 Jbeta primers). Original processing methods: Later, roughly 86 million unique TCR beta chains were counted in an analysis, and 8.5 million to 13 million of them were shared. TCRdb's table, derived via immunoSEQ multiplex PCR, lists solely in-frame clones and lacks some. D and trimming come from the DNA, and the V and J calls and clone size come from that table. The sample holds 180,000 or so clones, approximately 80% seen once. The ends lost 7 bases at V and 6 bases at J; junction bases unmatched: 7. Germline values: CDR1 MNHEY, CDR2 SVGAGI. The CDR3 extends over 13 amino acids. The study's findings and limits: Analyses of presence/absence relied on an assumption of roughly uniform sequencing depth across donors. One variant, a missense change in DCLRE1C, was linked in a later analysis to TCR beta V- and J-gene trimming. Specific recognition of CMV antigens was confirmed in vitro for a few chains (all CMV-associated).

As to this clone: Its target is unknown.

The chain uses TRBV6-5 and TRBJ2-7; TRBD2 aligns across 9 bases. Material for sequencing was PBMCs. The receptor was derived from a woman aged 50 to 60 in good health and CMV-seropositive. The CDR3 reads CASNRGSGGEQYF. The CDR3 DNA sequence: TGTGCCAGCAACAGGGGTAGCGGGGGCGAGCAGTACTTC.